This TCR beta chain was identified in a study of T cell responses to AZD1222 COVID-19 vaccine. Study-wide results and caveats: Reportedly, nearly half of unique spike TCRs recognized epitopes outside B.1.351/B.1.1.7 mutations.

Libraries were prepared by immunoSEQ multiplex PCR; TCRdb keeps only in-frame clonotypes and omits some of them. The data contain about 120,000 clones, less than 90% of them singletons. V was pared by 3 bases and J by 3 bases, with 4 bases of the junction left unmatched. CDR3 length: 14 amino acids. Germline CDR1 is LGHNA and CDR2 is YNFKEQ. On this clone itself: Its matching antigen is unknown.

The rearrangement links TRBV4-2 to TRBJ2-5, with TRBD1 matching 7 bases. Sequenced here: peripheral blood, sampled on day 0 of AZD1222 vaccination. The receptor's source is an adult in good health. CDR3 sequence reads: CASSHSGQEETQYF. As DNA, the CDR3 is TGTGCCAGCAGCCATTCCGGACAGGAAGAGACCCAGTACTTC.